The rows below give T cell receptor beta chains drawn from one sample of a study of T cell repertoires in cytomegalovirus infection. In TCRdb, the reads were re-called with MiXCR into one record per CDR3 protein. The repertoire holds more than 200,000 distinct CDR3 sequences, with 8% to 9.5% as singletons. Sample: PBMCs. The source is a human donor in good health (CMV status not recorded). Some clones in this sample may be carry-over from other donors' samples. CDR3s include the opening cysteine and the closing phenylalanine or tryptophan. D genes are given only for firm matches. Clone sizes are given selectively: once, few, many, or a class where the clone is expanded.

d_call j_call v_call clone_size cdr3_length cdr3_aa cdr3_nt
TRBD1 TRBJ2-1 TRBV7-9 few 15 CASSLGQGLNNEQFF TGTGCCAGCAGCCTAGGACAGGGCCTAAACAATGAGCAGTTCTTC
TRBD2 TRBJ2-5 TRBV7-6 NA 14 CASMAGGAMETQYF TGTGCCAGCATGGCGGGGGGGGCAATGGAGACCCAGTACTTC
NA TRBJ1-3 TRBV5-1 NA 14 CASSLGTDPNTIYF TGCGCCAGCAGCTTGGGGACAGATCCCAACACCATATATTTT
TRBD1 TRBJ1-3 TRBV12-5 many 16 CASGLVWDREFRTIYF TGTGCTAGTGGTTTGGTATGGGACAGGGAGTTTCGTACCATATATTTT
TRBD1 TRBJ2-7 TRBV7-6 many 15 CASSLAGTGGYEQYF TGTGCCAGCAGCTTAGCCGGGACAGGGGGCTACGAGCAGTACTTC
TRBD2 TRBJ2-3 TRBV11-2 NA 18 CASSSRRTSGMRTDTQYF TGTGCCAGCAGCTCTCGAAGGACTAGCGGGATGAGGACAGATACGCAGTATTTT
TRBD1 TRBJ2-4 TRBV6-6 many 15 CASSRFTGDKNIQYF TGTGCCAGCAGCCGATTTACAGGGGACAAAAACATTCAGTACTTC
NA TRBJ2-1 TRBV24-1 many 13 CATSDFPHNEQFF TGTGCCACCAGTGATTTCCCCCACAATGAGCAGTTCTTC
NA TRBJ1-2 TRBV28 few 15 CASSSTGTDFYGYTF TGTGCCAGCAGTTCTACCGGGACGGATTTCTATGGCTACACCTTC
NA TRBJ2-1 TRBV5-6 few 16 CASSSEGGLFYNEQFF TGTGCCAGCAGCTCCGAGGGGGGTCTATTCTACAATGAGCAGTTCTTC
NA TRBJ2-1 TRBV29-1 NA 11 CSPRSGNEQFF TGCAGCCCCCGGTCGGGCAATGAGCAGTTCTTC
NA TRBJ2-1 TRBV7-9 few 14 CASSAWRAVNEQFF TGTGCCAGCAGCGCCTGGCGAGCGGTCAATGAGCAGTTCTTC
NA TRBJ1-3 TRBV28 many 14 CASSPRSAGNTIYF TGTGCCAGCAGCCCCCGGTCCGCTGGAAACACCATATATTTT
NA TRBJ1-1 TRBV7-9 many 15 CASTVTGLTNTEAFF TGTGCCAGCACCGTCACGGGACTGACGAACACTGAAGCTTTCTTT
TRBD1 TRBJ1-6 TRBV5-1 once 13 CASRGQDNSPLHF TGCGCCAGCAGGGGACAGGATAATTCACCCCTCCACTTT
NA TRBJ1-1 TRBV11-2 many 17 CASSSWRRGVENTEAFF TGTGCCAGCAGCTCCTGGAGAAGGGGGGTGGAGAACACTGAAGCTTTCTTT
NA TRBJ1-3 TRBV6-1 many 15 CASRPAVTSGNTIYF TGTGCCAGCAGACCCGCTGTAACCTCTGGAAACACCATATATTTT
NA TRBJ1-2 TRBV7-2 many 11 CASSHGPGYTF TGTGCCAGCAGCCACGGCCCTGGCTACACCTTC